The 29 T cell receptor delta chains given below trace back to one sample, sequenced in a study of γδ T cells in repeated Plasmodium falciparum infection. TCRdb re-processed the multiplex PCR reads using CATT. This table has about 48,000 delta-chain clones, 1.6% appearing once. Bulk repertoires came from Vgamma9/Vdelta2+ or Vdelta2-negative gammadelta T cells flow-sorted from PBMC. Sample: gamma-delta T cells from blood. The receptors shown here come from a pool of human donors (malaria-infected and uninfected, not separated).

The sample holds a few counts of this clone. TCRdb's protein, taken from a much larger clone, differs from this DNA's translation at residue 8, likely owing to a read error; the protein displayed comes from the DNA. J is TRDJ1 and V is TRDV1; D possibly corresponds to TRDD2 (5 bases). The J gene was not available in TCRdb and was assigned here by matching the DNA to germline segments. The V end lost 4 bases, the J end lost 1 base, and 16 bases lay between the germline ends. This CDR3 contains 16 residues. Germline lookup yields CDR1 TSWWSYY and CDR2 QGS. The CDR3 region has the DNA TGTGCTCTTGGGGGTACCTACGAGGGGCCCACCGATAAACTCATCTTT. It yields the protein CALGGTYEGPTDKLIF.

Details on this clone: This probably arose from a read error, given a far larger clone one base away. Other DNA sequences in this specimen translate into the identical CDR3. V usage is TRDV1 and J usage is TRDJ1, with D possibly matching TRDD2 (5 bases). The J gene, left out of TCRdb, was set here by checking the DNA against germline. CDR1 is TSWWSYY, CDR2 QGS, per germline. Trimming left V 6 bases short and J 8 bases short, with 22 bases between. This CDR3 is built from 15 residues. DNA of the CDR3: TGTGCTCTTGGAACTTCCCCCCCGCCCCCGGCCAAACTCATCTTT. Amino acids: CALGTSPPPPAKLIF.

This clone was found many times. TCRdb lists the protein of a much larger clone for this DNA, which differs at residue 14, so this is likely a read error; the protein given here is translated from the DNA itself. The V and J genes are TRDV1 and TRDJ1, with D possibly being TRDD3 (5 bases). In the absence of a J gene in TCRdb, the DNA was matched to germline to assign it here. V lost 0 bases and J 7 bases, leaving 27 bases between the germline ends. Germline CDR1 and CDR2: TSWWSYY and QGS. The CDR3 extends over 19 amino acids. The CDR3 sequence: CALGELPSLTRYWTLKLIF. In nucleotides, the CDR3 is TGTGCTCTTGGGGAACTGCCCTCCCTAACCCGCTACTGGACCCTTAAACTCATCTTT.

To note about this clone: The TCRdb protein comes from a much larger clone and disagrees with this DNA's translation at residue 3, likely due to a read error; the protein given here is derived from the DNA. The rearrangement uses TRDV1 and TRDJ1; tentatively, D is TRDD3 (6 bases). The germline gives CDR1 TSWWSYY, CDR2 QGS. The CDR3 is 19 residues long. In DNA, the CDR3 is TGTGCTCCTGGGGAAAATGTCGAGGACAACTGGGATAAGGCCGATAAACTCATCTTT. Amino acid sequence: CAPGENVEDNWDKADKLIF.

This clone was detected many times. A much larger clone lies a single base off, so this may be a read error. Other DNA variants within this sample encode the same CDR3. J is TRDJ1 and V is TRDV1; 11 bases fit TRDD3. From germline, CDR1 is TSWWSYY and CDR2 QGS. The CDR3 has 21 residues. The chain's CDR3 is CALGEQAFNWLLGDTTDKLIF. CDR3 in DNA: TGCGCTCTTGGGGAACAGGCTTTCAATTGGCTGCTGGGGGATACAACCGATAAACTCATCTTT.

This clone was detected many times. The chain employs TRDV1 and TRDJ1; 10 bases line up with TRDD3. The V gene end was trimmed by 5 bases and the J gene end by 0 bases; junction bases not matched to a gene: 21. The CDR3 is made up of 21 amino acids. Looked up from germline, CDR1 is TSWWSYY and CDR2 is QGS. CDR3: CALGLVLPTPTTGGYTDKLIF. As DNA, the CDR3 is TGTGCTCTTGGGCTAGTTCTTCCTACGCCTACCACTGGGGGATACACCGATAAACTCATCTTT.

Details on this clone: The protein that TCRdb holds for this DNA derives from a much larger clone and differs from the translated DNA at residue 5, which likely indicates a read error; the protein shown here is translated from the DNA. This rearrangement joins TRDV1 to TRDJ1, with 8 bases aligning to TRDD3. The J gene, absent from TCRdb, was called here by matching the DNA to germline. With 5 bases clipped from V and 3 bases from J, the junction kept 14 bases outside the gene matches. The CDR3 sequence is 17 residues long. CDR1 is TSWWSYY, CDR2 QGS, per germline. CDR3: CALGKRGGYRKADKLIF. The CDR3 DNA reads as TGTGCTCTTGGGAAAAGAGGGGGATATAGGAAGGCCGATAAACTCATCTTT.

At least ten counts were recorded for this clone. The protein that TCRdb holds for this DNA derives from a much larger clone and differs from the translated DNA at residue 12, which likely indicates a read error; the protein shown here is translated from the DNA. V is TRDV1 and J is TRDJ1, with 10 bases lining up with TRDD3. The CDR3 extends over 17 amino acids. With 6 bases clipped from V and 4 bases from J, the junction kept 14 bases outside the gene matches. CDR1 is TSWWSYY and CDR2 is QGS in the germline V gene. The CDR3 DNA sequence: TGTGCTCTTGGAATGAGGGGGATACGCCGCGTGGTCGATAAACTCATCTTT. Translation: CALGMRGIRRVVDKLIF.

This clone was detected many times. The chain recombines TRDV1 with TRDJ1, with TRDD3 identical over 7 bases. No J segment appears in TCRdb, so it was assigned here by matching the sequence to germline. The junction had 40 bases not matched to a gene; V was cut back by 11 bases and J by 10 bases. CDR1 and CDR2 from the germline V gene are TSWWSYY and QGS. The CDR3 has 21 amino acids. The CDR3 region has the DNA TGTGCTTTTGTCCCCGCCTCACTTCCGCTCAAGAGGGTAGGGGGATCCCCGGGACTCATCTTT. It specifies CAFVPASLPLKRVGGSPGLIF.

This clone has a count of ten or more. This chain joins TRDV2 and TRDJ1; no clear D gene. The J gene, absent from TCRdb, was called here by matching the DNA to germline. This CDR3 spans 14 amino acids. CDR1 and CDR2 (germline): GEAIGNYY, EKD. V was trimmed by 0 bases and J by 0 bases, leaving 7 bases between them. The CDR3, as DNA: TGTGCCTGTGACACCGCGGAGTACACCGATAAACTCATCTTT. This sequence encodes CACDTAEYTDKLIF.

In regard to this clone: The translation of this DNA and the TCRdb protein of a much larger clone differ at residue 7, probably owing to a read error; the protein shown here is translated from the DNA. The V and J genes are TRDV1 and TRDJ1, with 10 bases that match TRDD3. The J gene comes from matching the DNA to germline here; TCRdb lacks it. V lost 1 base to trimming and J lost 2 bases; unmatched junction nucleotides: 22. The CDR3 runs 22 residues. Germline V gene data show CDR1 as TSWWSYY and CDR2 as QGS. The CDR3 sequence is CALGEPLGGYMFVLGDTDKLIF. As DNA, the CDR3 is TGTGCTCTTGGGGAACCCTTGGGCGGCTACATGTTCGTACTGGGGGATACCGATAAACTCATCTTT.

There are a few counts of this clone. TCRdb pairs this DNA with a much larger clone's protein that differs at residue 16, likely a read error; the protein shown was translated from the DNA. No call exists for the J gene, whereas the V gene is TRDV1; the table assigns TRDD3, which was not confirmed against the DNA. The CDR3 length is 18 residues. Germline loops: CDR1 TSWWSYY, CDR2 QGS. CDR3 region: CALGEVYPRESYTDKPIF. DNA for the CDR3: TGTGCTCTTGGGGAAGTGTACCCGCGGGAATCGTACACCGATAAACCCATCTTT.

Note on this clone: Translating this DNA gives a protein that differs at residue 8 from the TCRdb one, which belongs to a much larger clone; a read error is likely, and the protein shown is this translation. The DNA of the CDR3 is TGTGCTCTGGTCCCTGTGGGGAAGACCGATAAACTCATCTTT. This codes for CALVPVGKTDKLIF. This chain connects TRDV1 to TRDJ1; D perhaps matches TRDD3 (5 bases). V was trimmed by 9 bases and J by 2 bases, leaving 16 bases between them. The CDR3 covers 14 residues. Germline CDR1 TSWWSYY, CDR2 QGS.

This clone was observed a handful of times. This likely traces to a read error, being one base from a far larger clone. Other DNA sequences of this sample code for an identical CDR3. This sequence joins TRDV1 and TRDJ1; possibly TRDD3 for D (5 bases). The CDR3 extends over 19 amino acids. Between the trimmed V and J ends, which lost 4 bases and 0 bases, there was a span of 24 bases. The germline gives CDR1 TSWWSYY, CDR2 QGS. The CDR3 DNA sequence: TGTGCTCTTGGGGGGATGGATTGGGGTCCCCGGGCCTACACCGATAAACTCATCTTT. Residues: CALGGMDWGPRAYTDKLIF.

In the case of this clone: Translating this DNA gives a protein that differs at residue 12 from the TCRdb one, which belongs to a much larger clone; a read error is likely, and the protein shown is this translation. The V and J genes are TRDV1 and TRDJ1; D possibly corresponds to TRDD3 (6 bases). The J gene, missing from TCRdb, was assigned here through DNA to germline matching. Between the trimmed V and J ends, which lost 1 base and 2 bases, there was a span of 29 bases. The CDR3 is 21 amino acids. In germline, CDR1 is TSWWSYY, CDR2 QGS. The CDR3 loop reads CALGEHMAAYWVARWTDKLIF. Here the CDR3 DNA reads TGTGCTCTTGGGGAACATATGGCGGCCTACTGGGTGGCCCGGTGGACCGATAAACTCATCTTT.

This clone was seen only a few times. TCRdb's entry gives the protein of a much larger clone, which mismatches this DNA's translation at residue 16, likely from a read error; the protein reported here is translated from the DNA. The V call is TRDV1, the J call TRDJ1; TRDD3 might be the D (8 bases). The CDR3 contains 19 residues. Germline V gene lookup returns CDR1 TSWWSYY and CDR2 QGS. CDR3 bases: TGTGCTCTTGGGGTTTTCCTACGAGGGATACGCAAGTACACCGATGAACTCATCTTT. As protein: CALGVFLRGIRKYTDELIF.

This clone has only a few counts. The likely explanation is a read error, given a far larger clone one base away. Here the CDR3 reads CALGELGLPLNSLSLGDPSLKLIF. CDR3 nucleotide sequence: TGTGCTCTTGGGGAACTAGGATTGCCTTTGAACTCCCTTAGTCTTGGGGATCCCTCCCTTAAGCTCATCTTT. No J gene call was made, and the V gene is TRDV1; no DNA check was done on the table's D call, TRDD3. CDR1 is TSWWSYY and CDR2 is QGS in the germline V gene. This CDR3 region has 24 residues.

To note about this clone: The protein recorded in TCRdb matches a much larger clone and deviates from this DNA's translation at residue 11, suggesting a read error; the protein here is obtained by translating the DNA. CDR3 sequence: CALGDIGFLSAGGLWDTDKLIF. The CDR3 DNA follows: TGTGCTCTTGGGGATATTGGCTTCCTAAGTGCTGGGGGATTATGGGACACCGATAAACTCATCTTT. J is TRDJ1 and V is TRDV1; 9 nucleotides agree with TRDD3. Here the J gene was assigned by germline matching of the DNA, as TCRdb has none. V lost 3 bases to trimming and J lost 0 bases; unmatched junction nucleotides: 23. The V gene's germline CDR1 is TSWWSYY and CDR2 QGS. This CDR3 has 22 amino acids.

There are many counts of this clone. The gene calls are TRDV1 and TRDJ1; D may be TRDD3 (6 bases). TCRdb does not report a J gene; here it was assigned by matching the DNA to germline references. The V and J ends lost 0 bases and 0 bases respectively, with 17 bases between them. Germline V gives CDR1 TSWWSYY, CDR2 QGS. This CDR3 region has 18 residues. The CDR3: CALGELGPGMGDTDKLIF. The CDR3, as DNA: TGTGCTCTTGGGGAACTAGGTCCCGGGATGGGGGACACCGATAAACTCATCTTT.

Concerning this clone: It is likely a read error: a sequence one base away is far more abundant. This sequence joins TRDV1 and TRDJ1; maybe TRDD3 (5 bases). TCRdb leaves out the J gene; it was filled in here by matching the DNA to germline. This CDR3 has 17 amino acids. V was clipped by 0 bases and J by 5 bases, with 19 bases between them. Germline CDR1 is TSWWSYY and CDR2 is QGS. CDR3 DNA sequence: TGTGCTCTTGGGGAACTTCGAACTCCATCCTGGGCTGATAAACTCATCTTT. Amino acids: CALGELRTPSWADKLIF.

For this clone: The mismatch at residue 8 between this DNA's translation and the TCRdb protein of a much larger clone likely reflects a read error; the protein shown is translated from the DNA. The V and J genes are TRDV1 and TRDJ1; D possibly corresponds to TRDD3 (6 bases). TCRdb records no J gene; here it was assigned by comparing the DNA to germline. Germline CDR1 and CDR2: TSWWSYY and QGS. This CDR3 region has 15 residues. The germline V and J ends were trimmed by 5 bases and 4 bases, with 17 bases remaining between them. The CDR3 sequence: CALGPYWETGDKLIF. DNA for the CDR3: TGTGCTCTTGGGCCGTACTGGGAGACCGGCGATAAACTCATCTTT.

This clone turned up a few times. This DNA translates differently at residues 7 and 13 from the TCRdb protein, which is that of a much larger clone; a read error is likely, and the protein shown is the DNA's own translation. The rearrangement joins TRDV1 to TRDJ1, with D perhaps TRDD3 (6 bases). Germline CDR1 is TSWWSYY and CDR2 is QGS. CDR3 length equals 18 residues. Trimming left V 2 bases short and J 2 bases short, with 21 bases between. In nucleotides, the CDR3 is TGTGCTCTTGGGGAAAGTCTGGTACGTTTGGGGATTACCGATAAACTCATCTTT. Encoded protein: CALGESLVRLGITDKLIF.

This clone was counted a few times. TCRdb records a much larger clone's protein for this DNA, with a difference at residue 14 that likely arises from a read error; the protein given is the translation of the DNA. The chain employs TRDV1 and TRDJ1; 10 nucleotides align to TRDD3. TCRdb records no J gene; here it was assigned by comparing the DNA to germline. The J segment lost 1 base and the V segment lost 3 bases, leaving 17 bases of the junction unmatched. The CDR3 contains 20 residues. CDR1 and CDR2 (germline): TSWWSYY, QGS. The CDR3 sequence: CALGDQFPAWGIHCTDKLIF. The CDR3 coding sequence is TGTGCTCTTGGGGACCAGTTTCCTGCGTGGGGGATACATTGCACCGATAAACTCATCTTT.

Ten or more counts support this clone. V usage is TRDV1 and J usage is TRDJ1; D is possibly TRDD3 (6 bases). Since TCRdb gives no J gene, matching the DNA to germline was used here to assign it. V lost 2 bases and J 6 bases, leaving 31 bases between the germline ends. The CDR3 runs to 20 residues. Germline loops: CDR1 TSWWSYY, CDR2 QGS. CDR3 nucleotides: TGTGCTCTTGGGGAATGGGGCTACCCCCTAGACTGGGTCCGCTACAATAAACTCATCTTT. It encodes CALGEWGYPLDWVRYNKLIF.

With regard to this clone: A far larger clone is one base from this, pointing to a likely read error. Other DNA sequences in the sample encode the same CDR3. The rearrangement links TRDV1 to TRDJ1; 8 bases match TRDD3. TCRdb supplies no J gene; here it was assigned by aligning the nucleotide sequence to germline. Per germline, CDR1 TSWWSYY and CDR2 QGS. CDR3 length: 25 residues. V shed 3 bases, J shed 0 bases, and the junction held 33 bases outside the gene matches. The CDR3 loop is CALGDLRPSRTYWGSPRVNTDKLIF. The CDR3 DNA is TGTGCTCTTGGGGACCTACGGCCTTCCAGAACCTACTGGGGGTCTCCCCGCGTGAACACCGATAAACTCATCTTT.

This clone has more than one count but fewer than ten. The protein held in TCRdb is that of a much larger clone and does not match this DNA's translation at residue 10, likely because of a read error; the protein shown is translated from the DNA. The rearrangement uses TRDV1 and TRDJ1; 12 bases map to TRDD3. The J gene, absent from TCRdb, was called here by matching the DNA to germline. Germline-derived CDR1 and CDR2 are TSWWSYY and QGS. With V trimmed by 2 bases and J by 1 base, 29 bases remained unmatched. There are 25 residues in the CDR3. This chain's CDR3 is CALGEKAFLYLPYWGILARTDKLIF. Written as DNA, the CDR3 is TGTGCTCTTGGGGAAAAGGCCTTCCTATACCTTCCGTACTGGGGGATACTCGCACGCACCGATAAACTCATCTTT.

With respect to this clone: A far larger clone is a single base away, which makes a read error likely. Other nucleotide sequences in the sample specify the same CDR3. The chain has TRDV3 and TRDJ1; D possibly corresponds to TRDD3 (6 bases). TCRdb carries no J gene annotation; the J gene was assigned here by matching the DNA with germline. CDR3 length: 16 amino acids. The V end was cut by 3 bases, the J end by 0 bases, with 20 bases between. Germline V gene data show CDR1 as TVYSNPD and CDR2 as GDNSRS (reference sequence). The CDR3 is CAFSARLWGYTDKLIF. The DNA for the CDR3 is TGTGCCTTCAGTGCGCGACTGTGGGGGTACACCGATAAACTCATCTTT.

In regard to this clone: This likely stems from a read error, as it lies one base from a far larger clone. Distinct nucleotide sequences in the sample also encode this CDR3. This sequence joins TRDV3 and TRDJ1; the match to TRDD3 covers 11 bases. The J gene was not available in TCRdb and was assigned here by matching the DNA to germline segments. The CDR3 runs to 17 residues. Germline CDR1 reads TVYSNPD; CDR2 reads GDNSRS (reference sequence). Losses at the gene ends were 4 bases for V and 8 bases for J; bases not matched to a gene: 21. The CDR3 coding sequence is TGTGCCTCTCATGCCGCCTCTGGGGGATACTGTCACGACAAACTCATCTTT. Translated, it gives CASHAASGGYCHDKLIF.

The rearrangement uses TRDV1 and TRDJ1; 7 nucleotides agree with TRDD3. TCRdb is silent on the J gene; assignment here came from matching the DNA to germline. The V gene end was trimmed by 5 bases and the J gene end by 5 bases; junction bases not matched to a gene: 14. The CDR3 loop spans 16 amino acids. Per germline, CDR1 TSWWSYY and CDR2 QGS. The CDR3 here is CALGPYWGPGRDKLIF. CDR3 nucleotides: TGTGCTCTTGGGCCGTACTGGGGACCCGGCAGGGATAAACTCATCTTT.